This paragraph covers one TCR beta chain sequence. Its antigen is still unknown. Germline assignment: CDR1 MDHEN and CDR2 SYDVKM. The CDR3 covers 16 residues. The V gene end was trimmed by 6 bases and the J gene end by 8 bases; junction bases not matched to a gene: 16. The data belong to a study of human versus mouse CDR3 diversity and MHC coevolution. Study background: The immunoSEQ assay reportedly detects one in 200,000 T cells. Study results and caveats: By iCHAO1, human TCR beta clonotypes numbered roughly 1.6 million, the most. Human CDR3s averaged more deletions and insertions than mouse CDR3s. Most of the three human donors had the lowest clonal inequality.

Some clones are missing from TCRdb's copy, which holds only in-frame ones; the method was immunoSEQ multiplex PCR. The sample records around 77,000 clones, 80% to 95% being singletons. The specimen sequenced was naive CD4+ T cells from blood. Noted subset: CD45RO-negative CD62L-positive naive CD4 T cells. V gene TRBV28 combines with J gene TRBJ1-2; 9 bases are shared with TRBD1. This clonotype was sampled from a person between 25 and 75 years old in good health. The CDR3 bases are TGTGCCAGCAGGGTACCGGGACAGGGAGCCTCGGGCGGCTACACCTTC. Protein: CASRVPGQGASGGYTF.